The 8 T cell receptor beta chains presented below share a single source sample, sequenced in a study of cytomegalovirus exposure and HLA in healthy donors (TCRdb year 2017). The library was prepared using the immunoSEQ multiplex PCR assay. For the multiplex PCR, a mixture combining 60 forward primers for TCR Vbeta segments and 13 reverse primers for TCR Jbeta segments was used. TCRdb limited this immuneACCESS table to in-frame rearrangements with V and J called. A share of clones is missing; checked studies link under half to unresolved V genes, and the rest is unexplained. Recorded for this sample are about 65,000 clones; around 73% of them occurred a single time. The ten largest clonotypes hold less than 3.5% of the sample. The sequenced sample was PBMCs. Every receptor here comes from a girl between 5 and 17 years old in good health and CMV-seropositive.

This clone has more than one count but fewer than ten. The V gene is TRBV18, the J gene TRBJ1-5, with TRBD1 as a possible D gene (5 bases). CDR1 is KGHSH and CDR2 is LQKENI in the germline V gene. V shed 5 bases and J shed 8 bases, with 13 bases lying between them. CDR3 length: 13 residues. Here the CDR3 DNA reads TGTGCCAGCTCATCCGAGGAGGGGAAGCCCCAGCATTTT. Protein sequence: CASSSEEGKPQHF.

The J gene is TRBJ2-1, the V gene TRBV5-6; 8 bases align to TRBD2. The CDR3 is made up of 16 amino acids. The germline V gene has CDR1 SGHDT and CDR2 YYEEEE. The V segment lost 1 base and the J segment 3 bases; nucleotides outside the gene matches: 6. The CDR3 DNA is TGTGCCAGCAGCTTGTGGACTAGCTGGCGCTACAATGAGCAGTTCTTC. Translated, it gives CASSLWTSWRYNEQFF. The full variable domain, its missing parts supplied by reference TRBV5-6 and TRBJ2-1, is DAGVTQSPTHLIKTRGQQVTLRCSPKSGHDTVSWYQQALGQGPQFIFQYYEEEERQRGNFPDRFSGHQFPNYSSELNVNALLLGDSALYLCASSLWTSWRYNEQFFGPGTRLTVL.

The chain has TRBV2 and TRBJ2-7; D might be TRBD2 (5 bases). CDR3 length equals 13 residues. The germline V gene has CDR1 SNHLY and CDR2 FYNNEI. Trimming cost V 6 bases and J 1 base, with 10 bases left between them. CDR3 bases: TGTGCCAGCAGGGGGAGACCATCCTACGAGCAGTACTTC. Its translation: CASRGRPSYEQYF.

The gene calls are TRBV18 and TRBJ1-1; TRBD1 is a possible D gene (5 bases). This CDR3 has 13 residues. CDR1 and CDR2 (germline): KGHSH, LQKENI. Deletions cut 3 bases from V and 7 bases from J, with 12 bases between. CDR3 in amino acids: CASSPGAQGEAFF. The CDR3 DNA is TGTGCCAGCTCACCTGGCGCCCAGGGTGAAGCTTTCTTT.

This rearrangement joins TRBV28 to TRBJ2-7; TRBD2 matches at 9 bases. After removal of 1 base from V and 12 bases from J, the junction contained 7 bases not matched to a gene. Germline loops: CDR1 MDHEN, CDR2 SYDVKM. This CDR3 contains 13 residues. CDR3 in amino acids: CASSLLGLAGWYF. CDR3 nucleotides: TGTGCCAGCAGTTTATTGGGGCTAGCGGGGTGGTACTTC.

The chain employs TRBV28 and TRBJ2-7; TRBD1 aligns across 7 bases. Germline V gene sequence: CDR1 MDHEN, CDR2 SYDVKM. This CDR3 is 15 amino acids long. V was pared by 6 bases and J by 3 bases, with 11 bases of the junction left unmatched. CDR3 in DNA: TGTGCCAGCAGCTCCCCGACAGGGAACTACTACGAGCAGTACTTC. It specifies CASSSPTGNYYEQYF.

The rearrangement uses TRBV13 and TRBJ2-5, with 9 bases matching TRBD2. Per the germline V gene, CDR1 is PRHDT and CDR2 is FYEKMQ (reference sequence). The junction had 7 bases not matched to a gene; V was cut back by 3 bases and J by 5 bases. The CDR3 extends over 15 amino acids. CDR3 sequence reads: CASSLPAGGPETQYF. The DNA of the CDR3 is TGTGCCAGCAGCTTGCCCGCGGGGGGGCCGGAGACCCAGTACTTC.

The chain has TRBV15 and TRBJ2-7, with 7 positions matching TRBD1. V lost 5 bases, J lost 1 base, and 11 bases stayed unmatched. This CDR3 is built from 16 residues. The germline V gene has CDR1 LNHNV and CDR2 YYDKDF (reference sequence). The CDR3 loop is CATSLLRDSFSYEQYF. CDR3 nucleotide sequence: TGTGCCACCAGCCTGCTCCGGGACAGCTTTTCCTACGAGCAGTACTTC. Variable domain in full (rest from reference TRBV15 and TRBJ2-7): DAMVIQNPRYQVTQFGKPVTLSCSQTLNHNVMYWYQQKSSQAPKLLFHYYDKDFNNEADTPDNFQSRRPNTSFCFLDIRSPGLGDTAMYLCATSLLRDSFSYEQYFGPGTRLTVT.